One sample yielded the 25 T cell receptor beta chains listed below, sequenced in a study of regulatory T cells in long-lasting Graves disease. Described time point: newly diagnosed GD, antithyroid drugs for less than 3 months. PBMC RNA served as the TCR library source. Investigators prepared the TCR beta libraries by applying iRepertoire HTBI primers and Arm-PCR of CDR3 regions. Each CDR3 protein is one row after TCRdb ran MiXCR on the multiplex PCR reads. Of 400,000 to 500,000 distinct CDR3 sequences detected, approximately 15% appear once; the ten largest clones hold approximately 7.8%. These data also featured in a second study, about T cells in Graves' hyperthyroidism and ophthalmopathy.

The source material was peripheral blood mononuclear cells (PBMCs), sampled at new diagnosis, from a patient treated with antithyroid drugs. Source of these receptors: a woman between 40 and 50 years old with Graves disease.

This clonotype was counted ten times or more. This sequence joins TRBV12-3 or TRBV12-4 and TRBJ2-1; 13 positions agree with TRBD2. V gave up 5 bases and J gave up 2 bases; unmatched junction bases: 18. This CDR3 contains 21 residues. CDR3 sequence reads: CASSPHISDGLAGAPYNEQFF. CDR3 nucleotides: TGTGCCAGCAGTCCCCATATATCCGATGGACTAGCGGGAGCCCCCTACAATGAGCAGTTCTTC.

The chain recombines TRBV30 with TRBJ2-1; D might be TRBD2 (5 bases). V lost 5 bases and J 12 bases, leaving 20 bases between the germline ends. The CDR3 length is 13 residues. In germline, CDR1 is GTSNPN, CDR2 SVGIG (reference sequence). Here the CDR3 reads CAWGTVIGSGQFF. Here the CDR3 DNA reads TGTGCCTGGGGCACGGTGATAGGGAGTGGGCAGTTCTTC.

The chain employs TRBV27 and TRBJ2-1; weak D call: TRBD2 (7 bases). V lost 1 base, J lost 1 base, and 14 bases lay in between. Germline CDR1 is MNHEY and CDR2 is SMNVEV (reference sequence). This CDR3 region has 17 residues. The CDR3 DNA reads TGTGCCAGCAGTTTATTCCCCGCGGGGGCGTCCTACAATGAGCAGTTCTTC. It translates to CASSLFPAGASYNEQFF.

This clonotype was seen repeatedly, ten times or more. The rearrangement uses TRBV11-3 and TRBJ2-1; 8 nucleotides align to TRBD1. This CDR3 has 16 residues. Germline V gives CDR1 SGHNT, CDR2 YENEEA. Trimming at V came to 6 bases and at J to 0 bases, leaving 7 bases not matched to a gene. CDR3 in amino acids: CASRTGAASSYNEQFF. The DNA for the CDR3 is TGTGCCAGCAGGACAGGGGCCGCGAGCTCCTACAATGAGCAGTTCTTC.

This chain connects TRBV11-2 to TRBJ2-1; 11 nucleotides agree with TRBD1. Trimming took 2 bases from V and 4 from J; bases not matched to a gene: 7. CDR3 size: 17 residues. CDR1 and CDR2 from the germline V gene are SGHAT and FQNNGV. The CDR3 spells CASSLQPGTGGYNEQFF. CDR3 DNA: TGTGCCAGCAGCTTACAACCTGGGACAGGGGGTTACAATGAGCAGTTCTTC.

This chain links TRBV7-2 with TRBJ2-2; D uncertain. Germline CDR1 is SGHTA and CDR2 is FQGNSA. The CDR3 has 15 amino acids. The V end was cut by 6 bases, the J end by 1 base, with 12 bases between. This CDR3 is CASRNAVGNTGELFF. For the CDR3, the DNA is TGTGCCAGCAGGAACGCGGTCGGGAACACCGGGGAGCTGTTTTTT.

This clonotype was observed at least ten times. The chain employs TRBV19 and TRBJ1-4; perhaps TRBD1 as D (5 bases). CDR3 size: 18 residues. CDR1 is LNHDA, CDR2 SQIVND, per germline (reference sequence). Trimming took 5 bases from V and 0 from J, leaving 19 bases between them. CDR3 protein: CASSWSPGRIATNEKLFF. CDR3 nucleotide sequence: TGTGCCAGTAGTTGGAGCCCGGGACGGATTGCAACTAATGAAAAACTGTTTTTT.

This chain connects TRBV19 to TRBJ2-3; TRBD2 aligns across 14 bases. Germline assignment: CDR1 LNHDA and CDR2 SQIVND (reference sequence). V lost 4 bases and J lost 7; bases outside the gene matches: 10. The CDR3 is made up of 17 amino acids. For the CDR3, the DNA is TGTGCCAGTAGTAGATCCGGGACTAGCGGGAGAGTTAATACGCAGTATTTT. This codes for CASSRSGTSGRVNTQYF. Looking up the rest from reference TRBV19 and TRBJ2-3 gives the full variable domain: DGGITQSPKYLFRKEGQNVTLSCEQNLNHDAMYWYRQDPGQGLRLIYYSQIVNDFQKGDIAEGYSVSREKKESFPLTVTSAQKNPTAFYLCASSRSGTSGRVNTQYFGPGTRLTVL.

The J gene is TRBJ2-7, the V gene TRBV4-1, with TRBD2 matching 8 bases. This CDR3 region has 15 residues. Germline V gene data show CDR1 as MGHRA and CDR2 as YSYEKL. Trimming cost V 2 bases and J 4 bases; bases outside gene matches: 7. CDR3 coding DNA: TGCGCCAGCAGCCAAATAGGCGGGAGGTCATACGAGCAGTACTTC. Amino acids: CASSQIGGRSYEQYF.

The J gene is TRBJ2-1, the V gene TRBV27; D gene uncertain. Trimming took 7 bases from V and 5 from J, leaving 12 bases between them. This CDR3 has 13 residues. CDR1 and CDR2 from the germline V gene are MNHEY and SMNVEV (reference sequence). CDR3 coding DNA: TGTGCCAGCACCGCGACTGGCGACAATGAGCAGTTCTTC. This encodes CASTATGDNEQFF.

The rearrangement joins TRBV19 to TRBJ2-3; 10 bases fit TRBD2. The germline CDR1 and CDR2 sequences are LNHDA and SQIVND (reference sequence). The CDR3 length is 17 residues. The junction had 6 bases not matched to a gene; V was cut back by 3 bases and J by 0 bases. CDR3 nucleotide sequence: TGTGCCAGTAGTATTAAACTAGCGGGGCGTAGCACAGATACGCAGTATTTT. Its protein is CASSIKLAGRSTDTQYF. Full variable domain (remainder filled in from reference TRBV19 and TRBJ2-3): DGGITQSPKYLFRKEGQNVTLSCEQNLNHDAMYWYRQDPGQGLRLIYYSQIVNDFQKGDIAEGYSVSREKKESFPLTVTSAQKNPTAFYLCASSIKLAGRSTDTQYFGPGTRLTVL.

This clonotype was observed many times. The chain links TRBV11-3 to TRBJ2-1; D is perhaps TRBD2 (5 bases). Trimming left V 3 bases short and J 3 bases short, with 9 bases between. Germline V gene sequence: CDR1 SGHNT, CDR2 YENEEA. This CDR3 spans 14 amino acids. CDR3 nucleotides: TGTGCCAGCAGCTTGCCTAGCCGCTACAATGAGCAGTTCTTC. Its translation is CASSLPSRYNEQFF.

V and J are TRBV4-3 and TRBJ2-1, with 11 bases that match TRBD2. V dropped 0 bases and J dropped 7; count of bases not matched to a gene: 11. CDR3 length: 18 residues. Germline V lookup: CDR1 LGHNA, CDR2 YSLEER. The CDR3 region has the DNA TGCGCCAGCAGCCAAGAGCCGGCCGGGACTAGCGGTGAAAATGAGCAGTTCTTC. The encoded protein is CASSQEPAGTSGENEQFF.

In its sample, this clonotype was seen many times. The chain is built from TRBV3-1 and TRBJ1-1; D not resolved. V lost 1 base and J 0 bases, leaving 9 bases between the germline ends. CDR1 and CDR2 from the germline V gene are LGHDT and YNNKEL (reference sequence). This CDR3 contains 15 residues. CDR3 sequence reads: CASSQGREMNTEAFF. The CDR3 nucleotides read TGTGCCAGCAGCCAAGGAAGGGAAATGAACACTGAAGCTTTCTTT.

The chain recombines TRBV6-2 or TRBV6-3 with TRBJ2-2; possible D gene TRBD2, 5 bases. CDR3 length: 15 amino acids. Germline V CDR1 and CDR2: MNHEY, SVGEGT. Between the trimmed V and J ends, which lost 6 bases and 0 bases, there was a span of 11 bases. The CDR3 DNA sequence: TGTGCCAGCAGCACTGGGAGCGCGAACACCGGGGAGCTGTTTTTT. Protein product: CASSTGSANTGELFF.

The J gene is TRBJ2-1, the V gene TRBV5-6; the D gene is possibly TRBD2 (5 bases). V shed 2 bases and J shed 6 bases, with 15 bases lying between them. CDR3 length: 15 residues. The germline V gene has CDR1 SGHDT and CDR2 YYEEEE. The CDR3 loop is CASSFSLALANEQFF. CDR3 nucleotide sequence: TGTGCCAGCAGCTTTAGCCTAGCTTTGGCCAATGAGCAGTTCTTC.

This clonotype was detected ten times or more. The chain has TRBV7-3 and TRBJ2-3, with 8 bases matching TRBD1. The V gene end was trimmed by 5 bases and the J gene end by 6 bases; junction bases not matched to a gene: 19. Germline V gene data show CDR1 as SGHTA and CDR2 as FQGTGA. The CDR3 extends over 18 amino acids. CDR3: CASSPQGAGTGSVDTQYF. DNA for the CDR3: TGTGCCAGCAGCCCCCAGGGGGCGGGTACAGGCAGCGTTGATACGCAGTATTTT.

This clonotype was seen many times. The chain combines TRBV12-3 or TRBV12-4 with TRBJ1-5; weak D call: TRBD1 (6 bases). This CDR3 contains 14 residues. The germline V and J ends were trimmed by 6 bases and 5 bases, with 14 bases remaining between them. In DNA, the CDR3 is TGTGCCAGCAGCCTCACAAGGGGGTATCAGCCCCAGCATTTT. It encodes CASSLTRGYQPQHF.

V gene TRBV3-1 combines with J gene TRBJ1-5, with D possibly TRBD1 on 5 matching bases. V was cut by 1 base and J by 0 bases, with 7 bases left in between. The CDR3 contains 15 residues. Germline V lookup: CDR1 LGHDT, CDR2 YNNKEL (reference sequence). Here the CDR3 reads CASSQAGTSNQPQHF. The CDR3 coding sequence is TGTGCCAGCAGCCAAGCAGGGACTAGCAATCAGCCCCAGCATTTT.

Here the CDR3 DNA reads TGTGCCACCAGTGACAGCAGCGCGGAATTAGGGTTGACCGGGGAGCTGTTTTTT. This codes for CATSDSSAELGLTGELFF. V is TRBV24-1 and J is TRBJ2-2; no firm D call. Germline V gene data show CDR1 as KGHDR and CDR2 as SFDVKD. V was trimmed by 4 bases and J by 5 bases, leaving 22 bases between them. The CDR3 loop spans 18 amino acids.

This clonotype was counted between two and nine times. V and J are TRBV9 and TRBJ1-1, with 8 bases lining up with TRBD1. Losses at the gene ends were 3 bases for V and 1 base for J; bases not matched to a gene: 2. The CDR3 contains 14 residues. Germline V gives CDR1 SGDLS, CDR2 YYNGEE. The CDR3 nucleotides read TGTGCCAGCAGCGCAACAGGGGGGAACACTGAAGCTTTCTTT. Protein sequence: CASSATGGNTEAFF. Complete variable domain (other parts from reference TRBV9 and TRBJ1-1): DSGVTQTPKHLITATGQRVTLRCSPRSGDLSVYWYQQSLDQGLQFLIQYYNGEERAKGNILERFSAQQFPDLHSELNLSSLELGDSALYFCASSATGGNTEAFFGQGTRLTVV.

In regard to this clonotype: This likely reflects a read error, since a far larger clone is one base away. This chain links TRBV2 with TRBJ2-3; D possibly uses TRBD1 or TRBD2 (5 bases each). Near its end, the DNA agrees better with TRBJ2-1, so the J call may be wrong. The CDR3 is 11 amino acids. Germline V CDR1 and CDR2: SNHLY, FYNNEI. CDR3 region: CVSTLGDEQFF. In DNA form, the CDR3 reads TGTGTCAGCACCCTGGGGGATGAGCAGTTCTTC.

In this sample, this clonotype turned up many times. The gene calls are TRBV27 and TRBJ1-1; TRBD1 might be the D (5 bases). Germline V gene data show CDR1 as MNHEY and CDR2 as SMNVEV (reference sequence). V lost 5 bases and J 4 bases, leaving 11 bases between the germline ends. The CDR3 has 13 amino acids. The CDR3 sequence is CASSTAGFTEAFF. CDR3 DNA sequence: TGTGCCAGCAGTACAGCAGGGTTCACTGAAGCTTTCTTT.

This clonotype was counted ten times or more. V and J are TRBV12-3 or TRBV12-4 and TRBJ1-6; D is unresolved. The CDR3 is made up of 12 amino acids. Trimming removed 6 bases from V and 6 bases from J, with 6 bases in between. This CDR3 is CASRGSNSPLHF. As DNA, the CDR3 is TGTGCCAGCAGGGGTTCTAATTCACCCCTCCACTTT.

This clonotype was observed a few times. The chain's CDR3 is CASSPVEGGAGETQYF. In DNA form, the CDR3 reads TGTGCCAGCAGCCCCGTAGAAGGGGGCGCCGGGGAGACCCAGTACTTC. The chain is built from TRBV4-2 and TRBJ2-5, with TRBD1 matching 7 bases. The CDR3 covers 16 residues. Germline CDR1 is LGHNA and CDR2 is YNFKEQ. V gave up 4 bases and J gave up 5 bases; unmatched junction bases: 13.